The rows below give T cell receptor beta chains drawn from one sample of a study of T cells in Graves' hyperthyroidism and ophthalmopathy. TCRdb re-called the multiplex PCR reads through MiXCR, storing one row per CDR3 protein. The data show more than 500,000 distinct CDR3 sequences, roughly 46% seen once. The sequenced sample was peripheral blood or thyroid tissue (not recorded which). These receptors were taken from an adult woman with Graves' disease, either hyperthyroidism or ophthalmopathy (not recorded which). The CDR3 runs from the conserved cysteine through the conserved F or W. A D gene is named only where the DNA matches it firmly. Where a row states a size, it is once, few, many or the class of an expanded clone; other rows omit it.

CDR3nt	CDR3aa	abundance	d_gene	j_gene	v_gene
TGTGCCAGCAACCCCGGGACAGCTGGGGGCAACGTCCTGACTTTC	CASNPGTAGGNVLTF	-	TRBD1	TRBJ2-6	TRBV7-9
TGTGCCAGCAGCTTAGAGGGAAGGACGGACTATGGCTACACCTTC	CASSLEGRTDYGYTF	few	-	TRBJ1-2	TRBV11-2
TGTGCCAGCAGCTTTGATGGTAGCGACTCCTACGAGCAGTACTTC	CASSFDGSDSYEQYF	many	-	TRBJ2-7	TRBV7-3
TGTGCCAGCAGCTTAGGGCAGGGGAATAGTACCGGGGAGCTGTTTTTT	CASSLGQGNSTGELFF	many	-	TRBJ2-2	TRBV7-3
TGTGCCAGCAGTCCCCCCGCAGGGGGCGCGGACGAGCAGTACTTC	CASSPPAGGADEQYF	-	TRBD1	TRBJ2-7	TRBV5-5
TGTGCCAGCAGCTCTGGGGGTTTTCTCAGGGGAGAGACCCAGTACTTC	CASSSGGFLRGETQYF	many	-	TRBJ2-5	TRBV11-1
TGTGCCAGCAGTGAATGGGCAAAGGAGTATGGCTACACCTTC	CASSEWAKEYGYTF	many	-	TRBJ1-2	TRBV6-1
TGTGCCATCAGTGACCGCGGGACCCAGTACTTC	CAISDRGTQYF	-	-	TRBJ2-5	TRBV10-3
TGTGCCAGCTCACCCCTGTATGAGAATCAGCCCCAGCATTTT	CASSPLYENQPQHF	few	-	TRBJ1-5	TRBV18
TGTGCCAGCAGAACACAGACAGAGGCTGGCTACACCTTC	CASRTQTEAGYTF	-	-	TRBJ1-2	TRBV6-5
TGCAGTGCTAGCCCGGGGGATGAAAAACTGTTTTTT	CSASPGDEKLFF	-	-	TRBJ1-4	TRBV20-1
TGTGCCAGCAGCTTAGGCGACAGGGAGGAGACCCAGTACTTC	CASSLGDREETQYF	-	TRBD1	TRBJ2-5	TRBV7-9
TGTGCCATCAGTGACCCCGCGACAGCCCCCTACGAGCAGTACTTC	CAISDPATAPYEQYF	many	-	TRBJ2-7	TRBV10-3
TGTGCCAGCGGGGGGGAGAAGGGTGGCTACACCTTC	CASGGEKGGYTF	-	-	TRBJ1-2	TRBV12-3/TRBV12-4
TGTGCCAGCAGCTCGTTTGGGCGGGTGGAGACCCAGTACTTC	CASSSFGRVETQYF	-	-	TRBJ2-5	TRBV7-6